Detailed here is one TCR beta chain. Its antigen is not identified. The germline V gene has CDR1 SGHTA and CDR2 FQGNSA. The CDR3 extends over 15 amino acids. The V gene end was trimmed by 4 bases and the J gene end by 5 bases; junction bases not matched to a gene: 6. This table comes from immunoSEQ multiplex PCR, and its TCRdb copy is limited to in-frame clones, with some not included. The data contain more than 2,000,000 clones, roughly nine tenths of them singletons. This specimen comes from a study of shared clonotypes between healthy human individuals. Study-level points and caveats: What rarefaction showed was incomplete sorted-subset sequencing despite large depth. Larger richness was generally estimated for naive than memory subsets. Clonotypes shared by all four donors outscored non-shared clonotypes in generation probability.

Each of the donors was a healthy adult who was HIV-negative and had not had a recent acute infection or vaccination. The chain recombines TRBV7-2 with TRBJ1-5, with 9 positions matching TRBD1. Material for sequencing was naive CD4+ T cells sorted from blood. Subset: CD45RA+ positively selected. The receptor comes from a man between 18 and 29 years old in good health. CDR3 in DNA: TGTGCCAGCAGCTACAGGACAGGGGCGGATCAGCCCCAGCATTTT. As protein: CASSYRTGADQPQHF. The variable domain in full, completed from reference TRBV7-2 and TRBJ1-5, reads GAGVSQSPSNKVTEKGKDVELRCDPISGHTALYWYRQSLGQGLEFLIYFQGNSAPDKSGLPSDRFSAERTGGSVSTLTIQRTQQEDSAVYLCASSYRTGADQPQHFGDGTRLSIL.